Listed below are T cell receptor beta chains from one sample, sequenced in a study of T cell responses to AZD1222 COVID-19 vaccine. Method: immunoSEQ multiplex PCR; TCRdb's copy keeps in-frame clones and lacks some. The sample records roughly 97,000 clones, roughly 90% being singletons. Here the sequenced sample was peripheral blood, taken on day 0 of AZD1222 vaccination. The receptors stem from an adult in good health. The CDR3 runs from the conserved cysteine through the conserved F or W. The D gene is left open where the match is weak. The size entry is marked missing in some rows and otherwise reads once, few, many or a size class.

j_call: TRBJ1-1; d_call: TRBD1; v_call: TRBV7-8; clone_size: -; cdr3_nt: TGTGCCAGCAGCTTAGTCCGGGACAGGGGGCGTCGCGGCACTGAAGCTTTCTTT; cdr3_aa: CASSLVRDRGRRGTEAFF
j_call: TRBJ1-5; d_call: TRBD1; v_call: TRBV6-5; clone_size: few; cdr3_nt: TGTGCCAGCGGGAGACCCGGGACAGGGCATCAGCCCCAGCATTTT; cdr3_aa: CASGRPGTGHQPQHF
j_call: TRBJ1-1; d_call: -; v_call: TRBV27; clone_size: once; cdr3_nt: TGTGCCAGCAGTTTATTAGGAGGGAACACTGAAGCTTTCTTT; cdr3_aa: CASSLLGGNTEAFF
j_call: TRBJ1-1; d_call: TRBD1; v_call: TRBV30; clone_size: -; cdr3_nt: TGTGCCTGGAATCCGGGACAGAGCACTGAAGCTTTCTTT; cdr3_aa: CAWNPGQSTEAFF
j_call: TRBJ2-1; d_call: -; v_call: TRBV9; clone_size: -; cdr3_nt: TGTGCCAGCAGCGTAGTCCCGTCGGGGACATACACCTACAATGAGCAGTTCTTC; cdr3_aa: CASSVVPSGTYTYNEQFF
j_call: TRBJ2-3; d_call: -; v_call: TRBV5-1; clone_size: -; cdr3_nt: TGCGCCAGCAGCAAGGGAGCGCTTAGCACAGATACGCAGTATTTT; cdr3_aa: CASSKGALSTDTQYF
j_call: TRBJ2-2; d_call: TRBD2; v_call: TRBV15; clone_size: -; cdr3_nt: TGTGCCACCAGCAGGATAGCGGGAGGGGGAACCGGGGAGCTGTTTTTT; cdr3_aa: CATSRIAGGGTGELFF
j_call: TRBJ1-5; d_call: -; v_call: TRBV11-2; clone_size: -; cdr3_nt: TGTGCCAGCAGCACAGCTAGCAATCAGCCCCAGCATTTT; cdr3_aa: CASSTASNQPQHF
j_call: TRBJ2-3; d_call: TRBD2; v_call: TRBV10-3; clone_size: -; cdr3_nt: TGTGCCATCAGTGAGGGGAGGGAAACAGATACGCAGTATTTT; cdr3_aa: CAISEGRETDTQYF
j_call: TRBJ2-7; d_call: -; v_call: TRBV2; clone_size: -; cdr3_nt: TGTGCCAGCAGTGTTGGGACCCTCAACGAGCAGTACTTC; cdr3_aa: CASSVGTLNEQYF
j_call: TRBJ2-7; d_call: -; v_call: TRBV3-1/TRBV3-2; clone_size: -; cdr3_nt: TGTGCCAGCAGCCAGACATTGGCCTCCTACGAGCAGTACTTC; cdr3_aa: CASSQTLASYEQYF
j_call: TRBJ2-1; d_call: TRBD2; v_call: TRBV7-3; clone_size: -; cdr3_nt: TGTGCCAGCAGCTTAAGAGGCGGGAGAGTGAGCAATGAGCAGTTCTTC; cdr3_aa: CASSLRGGRVSNEQFF
j_call: TRBJ1-1; d_call: -; v_call: TRBV25-1; clone_size: -; cdr3_nt: TGTGCCAGCAGTGTACCGGGGGCGAACACTGAAGCTTTCTTT; cdr3_aa: CASSVPGANTEAFF
j_call: TRBJ2-1; d_call: -; v_call: TRBV10-3; clone_size: -; cdr3_nt: TGTGCCATCAGTGGTTCCGGGTACAATGAGCAGTTCTTC; cdr3_aa: CAISGSGYNEQFF
j_call: TRBJ2-5; d_call: TRBD2; v_call: TRBV10-3; clone_size: -; cdr3_nt: TGTGCCATCAGTAATCTAGCGGGTGCCGCCGGGGAGACCCAGTACTTC; cdr3_aa: CAISNLAGAAGETQYF
j_call: TRBJ1-2; d_call: TRBD1; v_call: TRBV6-2/TRBV6-3; clone_size: -; cdr3_nt: TGTGCCAGCAGTTACTCACCAGGGGGCACGGGCTACACCTTC; cdr3_aa: CASSYSPGGTGYTF
j_call: TRBJ2-1; d_call: -; v_call: TRBV27; clone_size: -; cdr3_nt: TGTGCCAGCAGTAACCGTAGGACACCCCTTGGAGACAATGAGCAGTTCTTC; cdr3_aa: CASSNRRTPLGDNEQFF
j_call: TRBJ2-7; d_call: -; v_call: TRBV15; clone_size: -; cdr3_nt: TGTGCCACCAGCAGAGATAAAGACAACTCCTACGAGCAGTACTTC; cdr3_aa: CATSRDKDNSYEQYF
j_call: TRBJ1-2; d_call: -; v_call: TRBV7-2; clone_size: -; cdr3_nt: TGTGCCAGCAGCTTAGCGCCGAGGAAAAAATCTAACTATGGCTACACCTTC; cdr3_aa: CASSLAPRKKSNYGYTF
j_call: TRBJ2-1; d_call: TRBD2; v_call: TRBV24-1; clone_size: -; cdr3_nt: TGTGCCACCAGTGACTCCCTAGCGGGAGTTGGCTACAATGAGCAGTTCTTC; cdr3_aa: CATSDSLAGVGYNEQFF
j_call: TRBJ1-2; d_call: -; v_call: TRBV21-1; clone_size: -; cdr3_nt: TGTGCCGGATGGTTAAACTATGGCTACACCTTC; cdr3_aa: CAGWLNYGYTF
j_call: TRBJ1-1; d_call: TRBD1; v_call: TRBV30; clone_size: -; cdr3_nt: TGTGCCTGGCGGACAGGGCAGAACACTGAAGCTTTCTTT; cdr3_aa: CAWRTGQNTEAFF
j_call: TRBJ1-2; d_call: TRBD1; v_call: TRBV5-1; clone_size: -; cdr3_nt: TGCGCCAGCAGCCCTCCGACAGGGGGCACCAACTATGGCTACACCTTC; cdr3_aa: CASSPPTGGTNYGYTF
j_call: TRBJ1-2; d_call: -; v_call: TRBV25-1; clone_size: -; cdr3_nt: TGTGCCAGCAGTGAATATGAGGTCAGGGATCGTGATGGCTACACCTTC; cdr3_aa: CASSEYEVRDRDGYTF
j_call: TRBJ1-6; d_call: -; v_call: TRBV6-5; clone_size: many; cdr3_nt: TGTGCCAGCAGTTACTCGTGGCAGGGTAATTCACCCCTCCACTTT; cdr3_aa: CASSYSWQGNSPLHF
j_call: TRBJ2-5; d_call: TRBD1; v_call: TRBV27; clone_size: -; cdr3_nt: TGTGCCAGCAGTATCAGGACAGGGGGCTTGGGAGAGACCCAGTACTTC; cdr3_aa: CASSIRTGGLGETQYF
j_call: TRBJ2-7; d_call: TRBD2; v_call: TRBV24-1; clone_size: -; cdr3_nt: TGTGCCACCAGTGATCCTCGAGGGACTAGTCTCGAGCAGTACTTC; cdr3_aa: CATSDPRGTSLEQYF
j_call: TRBJ1-2; d_call: TRBD1; v_call: TRBV7-9; clone_size: -; cdr3_nt: TGTGCCAGCAGCGAGACAGGGGGAGCTAACTATGGCTACACCTTC; cdr3_aa: CASSETGGANYGYTF
j_call: TRBJ1-5; d_call: -; v_call: TRBV2; clone_size: -; cdr3_nt: TGTGCCAGCGGCTGGGACAGCAATCAGCCCCAGCATTTT; cdr3_aa: CASGWDSNQPQHF
j_call: TRBJ2-3; d_call: -; v_call: TRBV28; clone_size: -; cdr3_nt: TGTGCCAGCAGTCCCCGGGGGCGGCCCCTAGATACGCAGTATTTT; cdr3_aa: CASSPRGRPLDTQYF
j_call: TRBJ2-7; d_call: -; v_call: TRBV2; clone_size: -; cdr3_nt: TGTGCCAGCAGGGAACCGGTATCGGTTGACTACGAGCAGTACTTC; cdr3_aa: CASREPVSVDYEQYF
j_call: TRBJ1-2; d_call: TRBD1; v_call: TRBV6-1; clone_size: -; cdr3_nt: TGTGCCAGCAGTGAACCGGGCAGGGGGGACTATGGCTACACCTTC; cdr3_aa: CASSEPGRGDYGYTF
j_call: TRBJ1-6; d_call: TRBD1; v_call: TRBV5-6; clone_size: -; cdr3_nt: TGTGCCAGCAGCTTGAGAGGCCTCAGGGGGTGGAATTCACCCCTCCACTTT; cdr3_aa: CASSLRGLRGWNSPLHF
j_call: TRBJ1-1; d_call: TRBD1; v_call: TRBV28; clone_size: -; cdr3_nt: TGTGCCAGCAGGGGACAGGGGTACACTGAAGCTTTCTTT; cdr3_aa: CASRGQGYTEAFF
j_call: TRBJ2-3; d_call: -; v_call: TRBV11-2; clone_size: -; cdr3_nt: TGTGCCAGCAGCTTGGGCGACACAGATACGCAGTATTTT; cdr3_aa: CASSLGDTDTQYF
j_call: TRBJ1-2; d_call: -; v_call: TRBV6-6; clone_size: once; cdr3_nt: TGTGCCAGCAGTTACGTTATGGGGGACTATGGCTACACCTTC; cdr3_aa: CASSYVMGDYGYTF
j_call: TRBJ1-1; d_call: -; v_call: TRBV11-2; clone_size: -; cdr3_nt: TGTGCCAGCAGCGGAGACAGAAACACTGAAGCTTTCTTT; cdr3_aa: CASSGDRNTEAFF
j_call: TRBJ2-7; d_call: -; v_call: TRBV6-4; clone_size: -; cdr3_nt: TGTGCCAGCCCGATTCCTGGGAGCGAGCAGTACTTC; cdr3_aa: CASPIPGSEQYF
j_call: TRBJ1-2; d_call: TRBD1; v_call: TRBV23-1; clone_size: -; cdr3_nt: TGCGCCAGCAGTCAATCAATAAGGGTCAGGGGGCCTGTTGGCTACACCTTC; cdr3_aa: CASSQSIRVRGPVGYTF
j_call: TRBJ1-4; d_call: TRBD1; v_call: TRBV7-9; clone_size: -; cdr3_nt: TGTGCCAGCAGCTTAGACAGGGGGGCAACTAATGAAAAACTGTTTTTT; cdr3_aa: CASSLDRGATNEKLFF
j_call: TRBJ2-5; d_call: TRBD2; v_call: TRBV4-1; clone_size: once; cdr3_nt: TGCGCCAGCAGCCAAATGGGAGGGGACCCCAGGGAGACCCAGTACTTC; cdr3_aa: CASSQMGGDPRETQYF
j_call: TRBJ1-1; d_call: -; v_call: TRBV5-1; clone_size: -; cdr3_nt: TGCGCCAGCAGCGGGAGACCCAATTTGAACACTGAAGCTTTCTTT; cdr3_aa: CASSGRPNLNTEAFF
j_call: TRBJ2-7; d_call: -; v_call: TRBV4-1; clone_size: -; cdr3_nt: TGCGCCAGCAGCCAAACGACAGCGATGGCCACCTACGAGCAGTACTTC; cdr3_aa: CASSQTTAMATYEQYF
j_call: TRBJ2-5; d_call: -; v_call: TRBV24-1; clone_size: -; cdr3_nt: TGTGCCACCAGTTACGGGGGTGGGGAGACCCAGTACTTC; cdr3_aa: CATSYGGGETQYF
j_call: TRBJ2-1; d_call: TRBD1; v_call: TRBV28; clone_size: -; cdr3_nt: TGTGCCAGCAGTCAATCCTCGACAGGGTACAATGAGCAGTTCTTC; cdr3_aa: CASSQSSTGYNEQFF
j_call: TRBJ1-2; d_call: -; v_call: TRBV7-2; clone_size: -; cdr3_nt: TGTGCCAGCAGCCCCGTTATGGAGTCCAACTATGGCTACACCTTC; cdr3_aa: CASSPVMESNYGYTF
j_call: TRBJ1-4; d_call: -; v_call: TRBV5-1; clone_size: -; cdr3_nt: TGCGCCAGCAGCTTGGTAGCAAGACGGCAACTTGGTAATGAAAAACTGTTTTTT; cdr3_aa: CASSLVARRQLGNEKLFF
j_call: TRBJ1-6; d_call: -; v_call: TRBV28; clone_size: -; cdr3_nt: TGTGCCAGCAGTTTAATACGGCAGGTTTATAATTCACCCCTCCACTTT; cdr3_aa: CASSLIRQVYNSPLHF
j_call: TRBJ1-5; d_call: -; v_call: TRBV3-1/TRBV3-2; clone_size: -; cdr3_nt: TGTGCCAGCAGCAGGGGAAGTGGGGTAAATCAGCCCCAGCATTTT; cdr3_aa: CASSRGSGVNQPQHF
j_call: TRBJ1-5; d_call: TRBD1; v_call: TRBV28; clone_size: once; cdr3_nt: TGTGCCAGCAGTTTAGTACAGGGGGCGGATCAGCCCCAGCATTTT; cdr3_aa: CASSLVQGADQPQHF
j_call: TRBJ1-2; d_call: -; v_call: TRBV4-2; clone_size: -; cdr3_nt: TGTGCCAGCAGCCAAGATCCAGGCCTCCTAAGAGATGGCTACACCTTC; cdr3_aa: CASSQDPGLLRDGYTF
j_call: TRBJ1-2; d_call: -; v_call: TRBV4-2; clone_size: many; cdr3_nt: TGTGCCAGCAGCCAAGCCCCCAGGGGATCTAACTATGGCTACACCTTC; cdr3_aa: CASSQAPRGSNYGYTF
j_call: TRBJ2-5; d_call: -; v_call: TRBV5-1; clone_size: -; cdr3_nt: TGCGCCAGCAGCTTGAAGGCGGCAGGGTACCAAGAGACCCAGTACTTC; cdr3_aa: CASSLKAAGYQETQYF
j_call: TRBJ1-2; d_call: -; v_call: TRBV6-2/TRBV6-3; clone_size: -; cdr3_nt: TGTGCCAGCAGTTACGTAAGAGTACCTCGTGGCTACACCTTC; cdr3_aa: CASSYVRVPRGYTF
j_call: TRBJ1-5; d_call: -; v_call: TRBV6-4; clone_size: once; cdr3_nt: TGTGCCAGCAGTTCCGGCCCCCGGGGCAGCAATCAGCCCCAGCATTTT; cdr3_aa: CASSSGPRGSNQPQHF
j_call: TRBJ1-1; d_call: -; v_call: TRBV7-9; clone_size: -; cdr3_nt: TGTGCCAGCACCCCCCAAGGGAACACTGAAGCTTTCTTT; cdr3_aa: CASTPQGNTEAFF
j_call: TRBJ1-5; d_call: -; v_call: TRBV5-1; clone_size: -; cdr3_nt: TGCGCCAGCAGCCTCAACTCGCCAGGGGACCAGCCCCAGCATTTT; cdr3_aa: CASSLNSPGDQPQHF